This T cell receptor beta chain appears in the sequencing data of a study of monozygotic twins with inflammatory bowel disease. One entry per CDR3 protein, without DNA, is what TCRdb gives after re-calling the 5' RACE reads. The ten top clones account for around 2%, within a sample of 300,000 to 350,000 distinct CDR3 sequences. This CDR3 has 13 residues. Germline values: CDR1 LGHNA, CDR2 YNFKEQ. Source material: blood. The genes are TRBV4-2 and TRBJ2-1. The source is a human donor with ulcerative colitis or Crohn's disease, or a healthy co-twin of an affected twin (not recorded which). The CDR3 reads CASSQDGVYEQFF.